A selection of T cell receptor beta chains follows, all from one sample in a study of CD8+CD57+ T cells in acquired aplastic anemia. From the reads, TCRdb called clonotypes with MiXCR, one entry per CDR3 protein. The sample records hundreds of thousands of distinct CDR3 sequences, 65% to 80% being singletons. The sample was sorted CD4+, CD8+, or CD8+CD57+ T cells (not recorded which) from PBMCs. Receptors originate from a human donor in good health, serving as a control. Each CDR3 is given with its conserved first and last residue. Each record gives: J gene, CDR3 length, D gene, clone size, V gene, CDR3 DNA, CDR3 protein. The D gene is left open where the match is weak. A clone size is listed for some rows: how often the clone was seen (once, few, many), or a class if it is expanded.

j_gene: TRBJ2-3
len: 16
d_gene: TRBD1
abundance: .
v_gene: TRBV12-3/TRBV12-4
CDR3nt: TGTGCCAGCAGTTATGGGTCCAGGGGGCGTGTAGATACGCAGTATTTT
CDR3aa: CASSYGSRGRVDTQYF

j_gene: TRBJ2-2
len: 16
d_gene: TRBD1
abundance: once
v_gene: TRBV7-6
CDR3nt: TGTGCCAGCAGCTTAACCGGGACAGGGGGTCACGGGGAGCTGTTTTTT
CDR3aa: CASSLTGTGGHGELFF

j_gene: TRBJ1-1
len: 14
d_gene: TRBD1
abundance: many
v_gene: TRBV19
CDR3nt: TGTGCCAGTAGGGGACAGGGGGGAAACACTGAAGCTTTCTTT
CDR3aa: CASRGQGGNTEAFF

j_gene: TRBJ2-7
len: 14
d_gene: TRBD2
abundance: .
v_gene: TRBV7-8
CDR3nt: TGTGCCAGCAGCCGTGGACTAGAGACTAGCGAGCAGTACTTC
CDR3aa: CASSRGLETSEQYF

j_gene: TRBJ1-1
len: 13
d_gene: .
abundance: few
v_gene: TRBV7-3
CDR3nt: TGTGCCAGCAGCTTGGCCGGGGACGGTGAAGCTTTCTTT
CDR3aa: CASSLAGDGEAFF

j_gene: TRBJ1-1
len: 10
d_gene: .
abundance: many
v_gene: TRBV30
CDR3nt: TGTGCCTGGGTGGCCCACCGGGCTTTCTTT
CDR3aa: CAWVAHRAFF

j_gene: TRBJ1-6
len: 17
d_gene: TRBD1
abundance: .
v_gene: TRBV7-8
CDR3nt: TGTGCCAGCAGCTTCACCCGGACAGGGGGTAAAAATTTTCCCCTCCACTTT
CDR3aa: CASSFTRTGGKNFPLHF

j_gene: TRBJ2-5
len: 15
d_gene: TRBD1
abundance: many
v_gene: TRBV2
CDR3nt: TGTGCCAGCAGGAGAGGGACAGGGGGGACAGAGACCCAGTACTTC
CDR3aa: CASRRGTGGTETQYF

j_gene: TRBJ2-3
len: 14
d_gene: .
abundance: .
v_gene: TRBV29-1
CDR3nt: TGCAGCGTTGTTGGTACCCCCAATACTGATACGCAGTATTTT
CDR3aa: CSVVGTPNTDTQYF

j_gene: TRBJ2-2
len: 12
d_gene: TRBD2
abundance: .
v_gene: TRBV7-6
CDR3nt: TGTGCCAGCAGCCTAGCGGGCGGGGAGCTGTTTTTT
CDR3aa: CASSLAGGELFF

j_gene: TRBJ1-2
len: 14
d_gene: .
abundance: .
v_gene: TRBV7-3
CDR3nt: TGTGCCAGCAGTGAATATGAGGGGGAGTGTGACTACACCTTC
CDR3aa: CASSEYEGECDYTF

j_gene: TRBJ2-7
len: 15
d_gene: .
abundance: .
v_gene: TRBV24-1
CDR3nt: TGTGCCAGCAGTACTCCAGGGACGCCATACTCCGAACAGTACTTC
CDR3aa: CASSTPGTPYSEQYF

j_gene: TRBJ2-5
len: 15
d_gene: .
abundance: .
v_gene: TRBV24-1
CDR3nt: TGTGCCACCAGCAGTCCCGGGGAAGGCGAAGAGACCCAGTACTTC
CDR3aa: CATSSPGEGEETQYF

j_gene: TRBJ2-7
len: 16
d_gene: TRBD2
abundance: once
v_gene: TRBV20-1
CDR3nt: TGCAGTGCTCCAGAGACTAGCGGGGGGCTCGGTTTCGAGCAGTACTTC
CDR3aa: CSAPETSGGLGFEQYF

j_gene: TRBJ2-7
len: 11
d_gene: .
abundance: .
v_gene: TRBV10-3
CDR3nt: TGTGCCATCAAGGGTATGAACGAGCAGTACTTC
CDR3aa: CAIKGMNEQYF

j_gene: TRBJ1-1
len: 14
d_gene: .
abundance: .
v_gene: TRBV7-6
CDR3nt: TGTGCCGGCAGCTTAGCCTCAGGGTACGAGCAGTACTTCTTT
CDR3aa: CAGSLASGYEQYFF

j_gene: TRBJ1-6
len: 15
d_gene: .
abundance: .
v_gene: TRBV9
CDR3nt: TGTGCCAGCAGCCTATCCGGGACCGGCGGCTACGCCCTCCACTTT
CDR3aa: CASSLSGTGGYALHF

j_gene: TRBJ1-5
len: 13
d_gene: .
abundance: many
v_gene: TRBV19
CDR3nt: TGTGCCAGTAGTAACGGGGGGAAACAGCCCCAGCATTTT
CDR3aa: CASSNGGKQPQHF

j_gene: TRBJ1-1
len: 16
d_gene: .
abundance: once
v_gene: TRBV5-1
CDR3nt: TGCGCCAGCAGCGCGGACCGCGGTGGAGGATGGACTGAAGCTTTCTTT
CDR3aa: CASSADRGGGWTEAFF

j_gene: TRBJ1-1
len: 13
d_gene: .
abundance: few
v_gene: TRBV20-1
CDR3nt: TGCAGTGCTAATGAACAGGGACACACTGAAGCTTTCTTC
CDR3aa: CSANEQGHTEAFF

j_gene: TRBJ2-5
len: 15
d_gene: TRBD2
abundance: .
v_gene: TRBV20-1
CDR3nt: TGCAGTGCTCTCACCCCTAGCGGGAAACAAGAGACCCAGTACTTC
CDR3aa: CSALTPSGKQETQYF

j_gene: TRBJ2-7
len: 16
d_gene: .
abundance: many
v_gene: TRBV7-2
CDR3nt: TGTGCCAGCAGCTTAGCGTTCGGCGGGTCGAACTACGAGCAGTACTTC
CDR3aa: CASSLAFGGSNYEQYF

j_gene: TRBJ1-1
len: 12
d_gene: .
abundance: .
v_gene: TRBV5-4
CDR3nt: TGTGCCAGCAGCGTTGGTGGCGGTGAAGCTTTCTTT
CDR3aa: CASSVGGGEAFF

j_gene: TRBJ1-2
len: 16
d_gene: TRBD1
abundance: .
v_gene: TRBV9
CDR3nt: TGTGCCAGCAGCGTAGACGGGACAGGGTTTTCACCCCGCTACACCTTC
CDR3aa: CASSVDGTGFSPRYTF

j_gene: TRBJ2-5
len: 15
d_gene: .
abundance: .
v_gene: TRBV10-2
CDR3nt: TGCGCCAGTAGTGGATCGGGCTTAGCTGGCGAGACCCAGTACTTC
CDR3aa: CASSGSGLAGETQYF

j_gene: TRBJ1-1
len: 13
d_gene: .
abundance: .
v_gene: TRBV9
CDR3nt: TGTGCCAGCACGACGTGCTGGGTGGGTGATACGCAGTTT
CDR3aa: CASTTCWVGDTQF

j_gene: TRBJ1-4
len: 16
d_gene: .
abundance: .
v_gene: TRBV15
CDR3nt: TGTGCCAGCAGCTCTCAGCGGGAGGGGATAGATACGCAGCAGTTTTTT
CDR3aa: CASSSQREGIDTQQFF

j_gene: TRBJ1-5
len: 16
d_gene: .
abundance: many
v_gene: TRBV19
CDR3nt: TGTGCCAGTAGTACCTACCCCCGGGACAACAATCAGCCCCAGCATTTT
CDR3aa: CASSTYPRDNNQPQHF

j_gene: TRBJ2-7
len: 13
d_gene: .
abundance: .
v_gene: TRBV12-3/TRBV12-4
CDR3nt: TGTGCCAGCAGATCCGGGGTTTCCTACGAGCAGTACTTC
CDR3aa: CASRSGVSYEQYF

j_gene: TRBJ1-5
len: 12
d_gene: .
abundance: .
v_gene: TRBV10-3
CDR3nt: TGTGCCATCAGAGGGGACAATCAGCCCCAGCATTTT
CDR3aa: CAIRGDNQPQHF

j_gene: TRBJ1-1
len: 13
d_gene: .
abundance: once
v_gene: TRBV20-1
CDR3nt: TGCAGGGCCGCCGGGGCAGCTAACACTGAAGCTTTCTTT
CDR3aa: CRAAGAANTEAFF

j_gene: TRBJ1-5
len: 14
d_gene: .
abundance: .
v_gene: TRBV7-2
CDR3nt: TGCGCCAGCAGTTTCGACAGTAGGAAACAGCCCCAGCATTTT
CDR3aa: CASSFDSRKQPQHF

j_gene: TRBJ2-2
len: 13
d_gene: TRBD2
abundance: once
v_gene: TRBV5-4
CDR3nt: TGTGCCAGCAGCGCGGGGGACACCGGGGAGCTGTTTTTT
CDR3aa: CASSAGDTGELFF

j_gene: TRBJ2-7
len: 14
d_gene: .
abundance: .
v_gene: TRBV2
CDR3nt: TGTGCCAGCAGTTCCAAGGACGATGGGGTCGAGCAGTGCTTC
CDR3aa: CASSSKDDGVEQCF

j_gene: TRBJ2-7
len: 11
d_gene: .
abundance: .
v_gene: TRBV15
CDR3nt: TGTGCCACCCGGTGGGGTTGCGAGCAGTACTTC
CDR3aa: CATRWGCEQYF

j_gene: TRBJ1-2
len: 14
d_gene: .
abundance: .
v_gene: TRBV5-8
CDR3nt: TGTGCCAGCAGCTTGGCTACAGGATCCTATGGCTACACCTTC
CDR3aa: CASSLATGSYGYTF

j_gene: TRBJ2-5
len: 14
d_gene: TRBD1
abundance: .
v_gene: TRBV20-1
CDR3nt: TGCAGTGCCCCCCGGACAGGGGTAGAAGAGACCCAGTACTTC
CDR3aa: CSAPRTGVEETQYF

j_gene: TRBJ1-2
len: 11
d_gene: .
abundance: .
v_gene: TRBV20-1
CDR3nt: TGCAGTGCTCCCGGGACGAATGGCTACACCTTC
CDR3aa: CSAPGTNGYTF

j_gene: TRBJ2-5
len: 15
d_gene: TRBD2
abundance: few
v_gene: TRBV10-1
CDR3nt: TGCGCCAGCAGTGATGTAGCGGGAGGCCAAGAGACCCAGTACTTC
CDR3aa: CASSDVAGGQETQYF

j_gene: TRBJ1-4
len: 13
d_gene: .
abundance: .
v_gene: TRBV9
CDR3nt: TGTGCCAGCAGCGTGTTGTGTAGTCAAAAGGCGTTCTTT
CDR3aa: CASSVLCSQKAFF

j_gene: TRBJ1-3
len: 12
d_gene: .
abundance: .
v_gene: TRBV9
CDR3nt: TGTGCCAGCAGACGCAACCTAGACACCATATATTTT
CDR3aa: CASRRNLDTIYF

j_gene: TRBJ2-1
len: 15
d_gene: TRBD1
abundance: many
v_gene: TRBV6-2/TRBV6-3
CDR3nt: TGTGCCAGCGGATCGACAGGGTCACCCTACAATGAGCAGTTCTTC
CDR3aa: CASGSTGSPYNEQFF